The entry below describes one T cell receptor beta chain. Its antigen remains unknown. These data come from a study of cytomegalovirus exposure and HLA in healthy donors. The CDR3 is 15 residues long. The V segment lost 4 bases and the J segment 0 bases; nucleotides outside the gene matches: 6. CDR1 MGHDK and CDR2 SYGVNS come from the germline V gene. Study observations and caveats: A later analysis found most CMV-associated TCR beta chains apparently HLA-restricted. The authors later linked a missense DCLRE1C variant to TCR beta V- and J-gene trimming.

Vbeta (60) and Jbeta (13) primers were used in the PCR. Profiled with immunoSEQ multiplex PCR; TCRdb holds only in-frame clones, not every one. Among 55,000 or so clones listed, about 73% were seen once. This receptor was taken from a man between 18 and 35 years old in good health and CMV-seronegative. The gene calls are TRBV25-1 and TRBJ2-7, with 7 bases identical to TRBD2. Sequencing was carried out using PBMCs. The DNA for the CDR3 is TGTGCCAGCAGTGCTGCGGGAGTTAGCTCCTACGAGCAGTACTTC. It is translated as CASSAAGVSSYEQYF.